The 25 T cell receptor beta chains below come from one sample, sequenced in a study of blood T cell repertoires in COVID-19. Clones were read by immunoSEQ multiplex PCR, and TCRdb kept only the in-frame ones, dropping some. The sample includes 35,000 to 55,000 clones, about 88% of them seen just once. Specimen: peripheral blood. The receptor source for this set is a man aged 70-80 years with active COVID-19.

The V call is TRBV18, the J call TRBJ1-6; tentative D call: TRBD1 (6 bases). The V and J ends lost 4 bases and 0 bases respectively, with 19 bases between them. Germline V gene lookup returns CDR1 KGHSH and CDR2 LQKENI. There are 19 residues in the CDR3. CDR3 bases: TGTGCCAGCTCACGGACCCGGGACACATACAGCTCCTATAATTCACCCCTCCACTTT. It specifies CASSRTRDTYSSYNSPLHF. The full variable domain, in which reference TRBV18 and TRBJ1-6 provide the parts outside the CDR3, is NAGVMQNPRHLVRRRGQEARLRCSPMKGHSHVYWYRQLPEEGLKFMVYLQKENIIDESGMPKERFSAEFPKEGPSILRIQQVVRGDSAAYFCASSRTRDTYSSYNSPLHFGNGTRLTVT.

The rearrangement joins TRBV28 to TRBJ2-3; TRBD1 aligns across 8 bases. The CDR3 totals 16 residues. V lost 6 bases to trimming and J lost 4 bases; unmatched junction nucleotides: 12. CDR1 is MDHEN, CDR2 SYDVKM, per germline. CDR3 bases: TGTGCCAGCAGAGCGCCGGGACAGGCTGGGCCAGATACGCAGTATTTT. Its protein product is CASRAPGQAGPDTQYF.

The chain employs TRBV7-9 and TRBJ1-2; unclear D gene. Trimming cost V 0 bases and J 8 bases, with 16 bases left between them. The CDR3 sequence is 15 residues long. CDR1 is SEHNR, CDR2 FQNEAQ, per germline (reference sequence). The CDR3: CASSLALSSSGGYTF. CDR3 nucleotide sequence: TGTGCCAGCAGCTTAGCTCTCTCTTCAAGCGGGGGCTACACCTTC.

The gene calls are TRBV7-9 and TRBJ1-2, with no clear D. Germline CDR1 and CDR2: SEHNR and FQNEAQ (reference sequence). This CDR3 has 12 residues. V was clipped by 1 base and J by 6 bases, with 6 bases between them. The CDR3 loop is CASSLVADGYTF. For the CDR3, the DNA is TGTGCCAGCAGCTTAGTTGCAGATGGCTACACCTTC.

The CDR3 DNA reads TGTGCCAGCAGGGGGACAGGCTCCTACGAGCAGTACTTC. It specifies CASRGTGSYEQYF. The rearrangement joins TRBV14 to TRBJ2-7; 8 bases fit TRBD1. CDR1 and CDR2 from the germline V gene are SGHDN and FVKESK. The CDR3 runs to 13 residues. J lost 0 bases, V lost 6 bases, and 1 base had no gene match.

J is TRBJ2-7 and V is TRBV6-6, with 8 bases identical to TRBD1. The CDR3 has 15 residues. Looked up from germline, CDR1 is MNHNY and CDR2 is SVGAGI (reference sequence). J gave up 4 bases and V 2 bases, and 7 bases lay outside the gene matches. The CDR3: CASSYPTQGEYEQYF. The CDR3 bases are TGTGCCAGCAGTTACCCGACACAGGGGGAGTACGAGCAGTACTTC.

This sequence joins TRBV9 and TRBJ1-5; D possibly corresponds to TRBD1 (5 bases). This CDR3 region has 15 residues. With 4 bases removed from V and 4 bases from J, the gap between germline ends came to 15 bases. Germline V gives CDR1 SGDLS, CDR2 YYNGEE. CDR3 nucleotide sequence: TGTGCCAGCAGCTCAGGGCCCGAAAGGAATCAGCCCCAGCATTTT. Translating gives CASSSGPERNQPQHF.

V gene TRBV5-4 combines with J gene TRBJ2-7; D may be TRBD1 (5 bases). This CDR3 has 14 amino acids. V was clipped by 1 base and J by 1 base, with 9 bases between them. Germline CDR1 SGHNT, CDR2 YYREEE (reference sequence). The DNA of the CDR3 is TGTGCCAGCAGCTTGTTTTCAGGGTCCTACGAGCAGTACTTC. Its translation: CASSLFSGSYEQYF.

V is TRBV6-5 and J is TRBJ1-5; D might be TRBD1 (6 bases). In germline, CDR1 is MNHEY, CDR2 SVGAGI. CDR3 length: 15 amino acids. V was trimmed by 5 bases and J by 0 bases, leaving 11 bases between them. The CDR3 sequence is CASSNDRYSNQPQHF. CDR3 coding DNA: TGTGCCAGCAGTAACGACAGGTATAGCAATCAGCCCCAGCATTTT.

The chain uses TRBV7-2 and TRBJ2-3, with 10 bases matching TRBD2. Germline assignment: CDR1 SGHTA and CDR2 FQGNSA. J gave up 1 base and V 0 bases, and 1 base lay outside the gene matches. The CDR3 spans 16 residues. The chain's CDR3 is CASSLAGTSGTDTQYF. In nucleotides, the CDR3 is TGTGCCAGCAGCTTAGCTGGGACTAGCGGCACAGATACGCAGTATTTT.

This clone was counted a single time. This sequence joins TRBV5-1 and TRBJ2-1; TRBD2 matches 12 bases. The V and J ends lost 4 bases and 7 bases, in that order; junction bases with no gene match: 12. CDR3 length equals 17 residues. From germline, CDR1 is SGHRS and CDR2 YFSETQ. The CDR3 loop reads CASSPPATSGSINEQFF. The CDR3 DNA is TGCGCCAGCAGCCCGCCGGCGACTAGCGGGAGTATAAATGAGCAGTTCTTC.

This clone was detected once. Here the CDR3 DNA reads TGTGCCAGCAGCCCGACAGGGACCGAAAAACTGTTTTTT. Translation gives CASSPTGTEKLFF. The chain uses TRBV9 and TRBJ1-4; 7 nucleotides agree with TRBD1. Germline CDR1 and CDR2: SGDLS and YYNGEE. Trimming at V came to 4 bases and at J to 8 bases, leaving 5 bases not matched to a gene. The CDR3 contains 13 residues.

The chain links TRBV10-3 to TRBJ2-7, with 10 bases matching TRBD2. Germline CDR1 ENHRY, CDR2 SYGVKD. The CDR3 is 15 residues long. Trimming at V came to 10 bases and at J to 3 bases, leaving 12 bases not matched to a gene. For the CDR3, the DNA is TGTGCCACAGGGGGGGCCGGGACTAGCGTCTACGAGCAGTACTTC. Amino acids: CATGGAGTSVYEQYF.

This sequence joins TRBV2 and TRBJ2-1, with TRBD2 identical over 8 bases. This CDR3 spans 14 amino acids. V shed 4 bases, J shed 9 bases, and the junction held 8 bases outside the gene matches. CDR1 and CDR2 (germline): SNHLY, FYNNEI. This CDR3 is CASSVGTSISEQFF. In DNA, the CDR3 is TGTGCCAGCAGTGTTGGGACTAGTATCAGTGAGCAGTTCTTC.

The chain links TRBV10-3 to TRBJ1-6, with D possibly TRBD1 on 5 matching bases. The CDR3 has 16 residues. The V end was cut by 2 bases, the J end by 3 bases, with 11 bases between. Germline loops: CDR1 ENHRY, CDR2 SYGVKD. The CDR3 sequence: CAISEPNQGYNSPLHF. Written as DNA, the CDR3 is TGTGCCATCAGTGAGCCGAACCAGGGCTATAATTCACCCCTCCACTTT.

As DNA, the CDR3 is TGTGCCACCAGTGATCTCGGACGGGGAGGTAACTACGAGCAGTACTTC. It is translated as CATSDLGRGGNYEQYF. The chain is built from TRBV24-1 and TRBJ2-7; D is possibly TRBD2 (6 bases). The CDR3 is made up of 16 amino acids. CDR1 and CDR2 from the germline V gene are KGHDR and SFDVKD. Trimming pared 3 bases from V and 3 bases from J, leaving 17 bases between.

The rearrangement links TRBV28 to TRBJ2-1; 8 bases align to TRBD2. After removal of 6 bases from V and 0 bases from J, the junction contained 7 bases not matched to a gene. The germline CDR1 and CDR2 sequences are MDHEN and SYDVKM. CDR3 size: 16 residues. The CDR3 protein is CASSPGTRGSYNEQFF. In DNA, the CDR3 is TGTGCCAGCAGCCCCGGGACTAGGGGCTCCTACAATGAGCAGTTCTTC.

V usage is TRBV6-5 and J usage is TRBJ2-1; the D gene is possibly TRBD2 (6 bases). Trimming shortened V by 1 base and J by 9 bases, and 10 bases separated the two germline ends. CDR1 and CDR2 (germline): MNHEY, SVGAGI. This CDR3 has 13 amino acids. The CDR3 region has the DNA TGTGCCAGCAGTTACTTGGGCGGGGTTGAGCAGTTCTTC. Encoded protein: CASSYLGGVEQFF.

The genes are TRBV7-2 and TRBJ2-7, with a possible D match to TRBD1 (6 bases). Trimming stripped 5 bases from V and 2 bases from J, with 16 bases between. Germline assignment: CDR1 SGHTA and CDR2 FQGNSA. The CDR3 extends over 15 amino acids. CDR3 sequence: CASSGWTEDTYEQYF. As DNA, the CDR3 is TGTGCCAGCAGCGGATGGACAGAGGATACCTACGAGCAGTACTTC.

J is TRBJ1-5 and V is TRBV27; D is ambiguous. Germline V CDR1 and CDR2: MNHEY, SMNVEV (reference sequence). The CDR3 sequence is 13 residues long. Trimming took 6 bases from V and 5 from J, leaving 11 bases between them. The DNA of the CDR3 is TGTGCCAGCAGCTCGGAGGTTTATCAGCCCCAGCATTTT. This gives the protein CASSSEVYQPQHF.

The chain links TRBV11-2 to TRBJ2-3, with 8 bases matching TRBD1. The CDR3 spans 16 residues. Germline V gives CDR1 SGHAT, CDR2 FQNNGV. V shed 6 bases and J 2 bases; nucleotides not matched to a gene: 10. This CDR3 reads CASRAPGQAPTDTQYF. CDR3 bases: TGTGCCAGCAGAGCGCCGGGACAGGCTCCCACAGATACGCAGTATTTT.

This chain links TRBV2 with TRBJ1-2; D uncertain. The V end lost 2 bases, the J end lost 8 bases, and 12 bases lay between the germline ends. Germline V gene sequence: CDR1 SNHLY, CDR2 FYNNEI. The CDR3 totals 13 residues. CDR3 coding DNA: TGTGCCAGCAGTGAAACCCGGGTAAGAGGCTACACCTTC. It yields the protein CASSETRVRGYTF.

CDR3 nucleotide sequence: TGTGCCAGCAGCCCCGGGACAGGGGGTCTGACTGAAGCTTTCTTT. Encoded protein: CASSPGTGGLTEAFF. J is TRBJ1-1 and V is TRBV27; 11 bases align to TRBD1. CDR3 length: 15 residues. From germline, CDR1 is MNHEY and CDR2 SMNVEV (reference sequence). Germline trimming cut 6 bases from V and 5 bases from J; bases unmatched to any gene: 8.

V is TRBV19 and J is TRBJ1-6; no reliable D call. The V end lost 3 bases, the J end lost 6 bases, and 9 bases lay between the germline ends. In germline, CDR1 is LNHDA, CDR2 SQIVND (reference sequence). This CDR3 region has 14 residues. CDR3 residues: CASSILGSNSPLHF. The CDR3, as DNA: TGTGCCAGTAGTATCCTCGGGAGTAATTCACCCCTCCACTTT.

V usage is TRBV4-2 and J usage is TRBJ2-5; D not certain. The CDR3 has 14 residues. V was clipped by 1 base and J by 3 bases, with 9 bases between them. From germline, CDR1 is LGHNA and CDR2 YNFKEQ. CDR3 loop: CASSQGRMEETQYF. In DNA form, the CDR3 reads TGTGCCAGCAGCCAAGGGCGGATGGAAGAGACCCAGTACTTC.